These 22 T cell receptor beta chains were all obtained from the same sample, sequenced in a study of T cells in Graves' hyperthyroidism and ophthalmopathy. RNA transcripts provided the source from which TCR beta CDR3 regions were amplified. In the first-round RT-PCR of the TCR CDR3, the HTBI primer set was used. MiXCR, applied by TCRdb to the multiplex PCR reads, yields one record per CDR3 protein. This sample has approximately 600,000 distinct CDR3 sequences, with 13% to 15% found just once. The sequencing sample was made of blood. The receptor source for this set is a woman aged 18-29 years with Graves' ophthalmopathy.

This clonotype was observed a handful of times. The CDR3 sequence is CASSWGQGLGGYTF. CDR3 coding DNA: TGTGCCAGCAGTTGGGGACAGGGGCTCGGGGGCTACACCTTC. This chain uses TRBV6-2 or TRBV6-3 with TRBJ1-2; 10 nucleotides line up with TRBD1. The CDR3 loop spans 14 amino acids. Germline V gives CDR1 MNHEY, CDR2 SVGEGT. J lost 8 bases, V lost 4 bases, and 7 bases had no gene match.

This clonotype was found many times. The chain couples TRBV11-2 to TRBJ2-5; D possibly corresponds to TRBD1 (5 bases). The CDR3 is 14 amino acids. CDR1 is SGHAT and CDR2 is FQNNGV in the germline V gene. V lost 4 bases and J 4 bases, leaving 13 bases between the germline ends. The CDR3 spells CASSSPTALETQYF. The CDR3, as DNA: TGTGCCAGCAGCTCCCCGACAGCCTTAGAGACCCAGTACTTC.

This chain links TRBV7-3 with TRBJ2-7; D perhaps matches TRBD2 (5 bases). V lost 1 base and J 2 bases, leaving 12 bases between the germline ends. Germline V gene data show CDR1 as SGHTA and CDR2 as FQGTGA. This CDR3 contains 15 residues. CDR3 protein: CASSLSGETAYEQYF. In DNA, the CDR3 is TGTGCCAGCAGCTTAAGTGGGGAGACCGCCTACGAGCAGTACTTC.

This clonotype has at least ten counts. The CDR3 is CASSDPGQRYEQYF. CDR3 DNA: TGTGCCAGCAGTGATCCGGGACAGCGCTACGAGCAGTACTTC. V gene TRBV6-1 combines with J gene TRBJ2-7, with 7 bases identical to TRBD1. Trimming at V came to 3 bases and at J to 3 bases, leaving 5 bases not matched to a gene. The germline CDR1 and CDR2 sequences are MNHNS and SASEGT. This CDR3 is 14 amino acids long.

V and J are TRBV7-9 and TRBJ1-3; D ambiguous. CDR1 SEHNR and CDR2 FQNEAQ come from the germline V gene (reference sequence). The V and J ends lost 3 bases and 2 bases respectively, with 11 bases between them. This CDR3 contains 15 residues. CDR3 amino acids: CASSFLADTGNTIYF. CDR3 nucleotides: TGTGCCAGCAGCTTCTTGGCTGATACTGGAAACACCATATATTTT. The full variable domain, completed using reference TRBV7-9 and TRBJ1-3, is DTGVSQNPRHKITKRGQNVTFRCDPISEHNRLYWYRQTLGQGPEFLTYFQNEAQLEKSRLLSDRFSAERPKGSFSTLEIQRTEQGDSAMYLCASSFLADTGNTIYFGEGSWLTVV.

In this sample, this clonotype turned up a few times. The gene calls are TRBV28 and TRBJ2-7; 7 bases agree with TRBD1. The ends lost 7 bases at V and 3 bases at J; junction bases unmatched: 9. The CDR3 covers 14 residues. Germline V gene lookup returns CDR1 MDHEN and CDR2 SYDVKM. The CDR3 is CASNTWTGLYEQYF. The CDR3 nucleotides read TGTGCCAGCAATACGTGGACAGGCCTCTACGAGCAGTACTTC. Full variable domain (outside the CDR3, taken from reference TRBV28 and TRBJ2-7): DVKVTQSSRYLVKRTGEKVFLECVQDMDHENMFWYRQDPGLGLRLIYFSYDVKMKEKGDIPEGYSVSREKKERFSLILESASTNQTSMYLCASNTWTGLYEQYFGPGTRLTVT.

This clonotype was observed many times. The chain combines TRBV7-2 with TRBJ2-3; 10 bases fit TRBD2. From germline, CDR1 is SGHTA and CDR2 FQGNSA. The CDR3 is made up of 18 amino acids. The trim removed 4 bases at V and 6 bases at J, leaving 16 bases unmatched. The CDR3 nucleotides read TGTGCCAGCAGCTCCCTTAGGACTAGCGGAACATTTAGGGATACGCAGTATTTT. This gives the protein CASSSLRTSGTFRDTQYF.

This clonotype was picked up a small number of times. This chain joins TRBV7-9 and TRBJ2-3; D is undetermined. CDR1 is SEHNR and CDR2 is FQNEAQ in the germline V gene (reference sequence). Trimming shortened V by 4 bases and J by 0 bases, and 17 bases separated the two germline ends. The CDR3 spans 17 residues. CDR3 residues: CASSSYLRISSTDTQYF. Written as DNA, the CDR3 is TGTGCCAGCAGCTCTTACCTGAGGATTTCTAGCACAGATACGCAGTATTTT.

The rearrangement uses TRBV28 and TRBJ1-5; 11 bases line up with TRBD1. Germline-derived CDR1 and CDR2 are MDHEN and SYDVKM. After removal of 6 bases from V and 6 bases from J, the junction contained 7 bases not matched to a gene. CDR3 length: 15 amino acids. CDR3 loop: CASRDGQGASQPQHF. CDR3 DNA: TGTGCCAGCAGGGACGGACAGGGGGCAAGTCAGCCCCAGCATTTT.

This chain uses TRBV24-1 with TRBJ2-2, with 8 bases fitting TRBD2. With V trimmed by 2 bases and J by 0 bases, 7 bases remained unmatched. CDR1 and CDR2 (germline): KGHDR, SFDVKD. The CDR3 sequence is 18 residues long. The CDR3 here is CATSDSGGPIANTGELFF. The CDR3 DNA reads TGTGCCACCAGTGATTCGGGAGGGCCAATCGCGAACACCGGGGAGCTGTTTTTT.

A note on this clonotype: This may arise from a read error, as a much more abundant clone is one base away. This sequence joins TRBV11-2 and TRBJ2-7, with 9 bases lining up with TRBD2. This CDR3 has 16 amino acids. Germline CDR1 reads SGHAT; CDR2 reads FQNNGV. V lost 5 bases, J lost 2 bases, and 10 bases stayed unmatched. The CDR3 DNA is TGTGCCAGCAGCCATTATAGCGGGAGAGGCACCTACGAGCAGTACTTC. Translated, it gives CASSHYSGRGTYEQYF.

This clonotype was observed many times. The chain links TRBV29-1 to TRBJ1-1, with no clear D. The ends were cut back, 7 bases at V and 2 bases at J, with 17 bases in the middle. This CDR3 comprises 14 residues. Germline-derived CDR1 and CDR2 are SQVTM and ANQGSEA. The CDR3 loop reads CSANHKALNTEAFF. The CDR3 DNA reads TGCAGCGCCAATCACAAGGCTCTCAACACTGAAGCTTTCTTT.

This clonotype was observed a handful of times. The J gene is TRBJ2-1, the V gene TRBV7-3; weak D call: TRBD1 (6 bases). CDR1 and CDR2 (germline): SGHTA, FQGTGA. The CDR3 loop spans 15 amino acids. The V gene lost 5 bases and the J gene lost 2 bases, with 13 bases spanning the gap. The CDR3 DNA follows: TGTGCCAGCAGCCCCCGGGACAACCCCTACAATGAGCAGTTCTTC. Translation gives CASSPRDNPYNEQFF.

There are many counts of this clonotype. This chain joins TRBV2 and TRBJ2-7, with 13 bases matching TRBD2. Germline lookup yields CDR1 SNHLY and CDR2 FYNNEI. Trimming took 6 bases from V and 8 from J; bases not matched to a gene: 7. This CDR3 is built from 14 residues. The DNA of the CDR3 is TGTGCCAGCAGCTATACTAGCGGGAGGGCAAAGCAGTACTTC. Translating gives CASSYTSGRAKQYF.

This clonotype occurred many times. This chain connects TRBV6-1 to TRBJ1-2; D call uncertain. Trimming removed 6 bases at V and 6 bases at J, with 14 bases between. Germline loops: CDR1 MNHNS, CDR2 SASEGT. The CDR3 extends over 13 amino acids. CDR3 DNA: TGTGCCAGCAGAAGCCAGCGGAAGGATGGCTACACCTTC. This encodes CASRSQRKDGYTF.

This clonotype was seen a few times. V and J are TRBV19 and TRBJ2-2; the D gene is possibly TRBD1 (5 bases). This CDR3 spans 14 amino acids. Per germline, CDR1 LNHDA and CDR2 SQIVND (reference sequence). Trimming cost V 5 bases and J 7 bases, with 14 bases left between them. CDR3 in amino acids: CASSRGHLYGELFF. CDR3 sequence (DNA): TGTGCCAGTAGTCGTGGACACCTTTACGGGGAGCTGTTTTTT.

This clonotype has at least ten counts. The junction differs from germline at one of its ends, possibly a read error. The chain is built from TRBV6-5 and TRBJ2-5; TRBD1 or TRBD2 may be the D gene (5 bases each). The V gene's germline CDR1 is MNHEY and CDR2 SVGAGI. The CDR3 covers 15 residues. CDR3 region: CASSYFRDGQGTQYF. The CDR3 DNA reads as TGTGCCAGCAGTTACTTCCGGGACGGGCAAGGGACCCAGTACTTC.

The chain has TRBV20-1 and TRBJ2-2, with D perhaps matching TRBD2 (5 bases). The CDR3 spans 14 residues. Germline lookup yields CDR1 DFQATT and CDR2 SNEGSKA (reference sequence). Trimming left V 2 bases short and J 3 bases short, with 10 bases between. Here the CDR3 reads CSARSGVYTGELFF. CDR3 DNA: TGCAGTGCTAGAAGCGGAGTTTACACCGGGGAGCTGTTTTTT.

This clonotype was observed a handful of times. V gene TRBV7-3 combines with J gene TRBJ1-1; TRBD1 is a possible D gene (5 bases). CDR3 length: 16 residues. With 5 bases removed from V and 0 bases from J, the gap between germline ends came to 16 bases. CDR1 is SGHTA, CDR2 FQGTGA, per germline. The DNA of the CDR3 is TGTGCCAGCAGCCCAGATCGGGGGGGAGTGAACACTGAAGCTTTCTTT. This codes for CASSPDRGGVNTEAFF.

This clonotype has at least ten counts. V usage is TRBV12-3 or TRBV12-4 and J usage is TRBJ1-2; perhaps TRBD1 as D (5 bases). V lost 10 bases and J 5 bases, leaving 20 bases between the germline ends. The CDR3 runs 14 residues. CDR3: CAIINTGGGYGYTF. The CDR3 bases are TGTGCCATTATCAATACGGGGGGAGGGTATGGCTACACCTTC.

There are many counts of this clonotype. The chain carries TRBV20-1 and TRBJ2-4, with a tentative D call TRBD2 (5 bases). Trimming stripped 6 bases from V and 0 bases from J, with 15 bases between. Looked up from germline, CDR1 is DFQATT and CDR2 is SNEGSKA (reference sequence). The CDR3 contains 15 residues. The CDR3 here is CSALTSGIAKNIQYF. In nucleotides, the CDR3 is TGCAGTGCGCTCACCTCGGGGATAGCCAAAAACATTCAGTACTTC.

The V gene is TRBV5-6, the J gene TRBJ2-7; D is perhaps TRBD1 (5 bases). The germline V gene encodes CDR1 SGHDT and CDR2 YYEEEE. This CDR3 has 14 amino acids. V shed 3 bases and J shed 2 bases, with 12 bases lying between them. The CDR3 sequence is CASSSTEAPYEQYF. CDR3 DNA sequence: TGTGCCAGCAGCTCGACAGAGGCCCCCTACGAGCAGTACTTC. Filled out from reference TRBV5-6 and TRBJ2-7, the complete variable domain reads DAGVTQSPTHLIKTRGQQVTLRCSPKSGHDTVSWYQQALGQGPQFIFQYYEEEERQRGNFPDRFSGHQFPNYSSELNVNALLLGDSALYLCASSSTEAPYEQYFGPGTRLTVT.